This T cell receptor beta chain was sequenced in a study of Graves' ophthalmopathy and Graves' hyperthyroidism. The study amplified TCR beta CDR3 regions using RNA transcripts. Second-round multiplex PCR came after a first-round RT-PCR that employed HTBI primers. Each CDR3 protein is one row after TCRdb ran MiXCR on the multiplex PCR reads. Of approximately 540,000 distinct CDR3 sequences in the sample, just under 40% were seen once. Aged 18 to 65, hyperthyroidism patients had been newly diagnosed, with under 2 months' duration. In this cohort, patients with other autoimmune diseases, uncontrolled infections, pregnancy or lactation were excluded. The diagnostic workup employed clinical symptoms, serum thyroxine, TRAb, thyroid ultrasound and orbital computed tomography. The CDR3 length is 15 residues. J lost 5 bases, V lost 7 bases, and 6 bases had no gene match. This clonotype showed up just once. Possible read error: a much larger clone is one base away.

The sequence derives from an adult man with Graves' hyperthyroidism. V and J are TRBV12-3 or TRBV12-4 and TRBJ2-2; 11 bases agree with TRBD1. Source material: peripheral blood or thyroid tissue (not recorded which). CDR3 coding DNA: TGTGCCAGCATCACCGGGACAGGGGGAACCGGGGAGCTGTTTTTT. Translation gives CASITGTGGTGELFF.